This T cell receptor (beta chain) was captured by sequencing in a study of Ad26.COV2.S vaccination and SARS-CoV-2 variants. Treatment indicated: over 15 received Ad26.COV2.S at low or high dose, single or two shots; about 5 received placebo; per-sample allocation not given. Samples were taken on day 63 after the first vaccine or placebo injection. An Ad26 vector was used to express Wuhan-strain SARS-CoV-2 spike as the vaccine. The protocol was immunoSEQ multiplex PCR, while the TCRdb copy is restricted to in-frame clones and leaves out a portion. Seen here are 350,000 to 450,000 clones, roughly 90% observed once, and the top ten hold less than 2%. Study-level findings and limits: Total T cell responses may have been underestimated by the TCR breadth and depth analyses.

A remark on this clone: Its matching antigen is unknown.

J was trimmed by 7 bases and V by 4 bases; bases with no gene match: 10. Germline CDR1 reads SGHRS; CDR2 reads YFSETQ. The length of the CDR3 is 17 residues. The chain uses TRBV5-1 and TRBJ2-1; 14 nucleotides align to TRBD2. Sample: peripheral blood, taken in a trial of Ad26.COV2.S vaccine versus placebo. This TCR came from a person between 18 and 59 years old who received the Ad26.COV2.S COVID-19 vaccine or a placebo. Written as DNA, the CDR3 is TGCGCCAGCAGCCCGACTAGCGGGGGGGCGTGGGAGAATGAGCAGTTCTTC. Its translation: CASSPTSGGAWENEQFF.